Below, one TCR beta chain is given with its context. Its antigen is not yet known. No base-level quality is on record; no much larger clone is a single base apart. The V and J ends are trimmed by 4 bases and 4 bases, leaving 8 bases between them. Taken from the germline V gene, the CDR1 and CDR2 loops are LGHNT and FRNRAP. Spanning cysteine to phenylalanine, the CDR3 consists of 13 amino acids. Only the CDR3 region is kept as DNA, spanning 39 bases read in frame from base 1. The data stem from a study of blood T cell repertoires in COVID-19 (dated by TCRdb to 2020 to 2022). With regard to the full study: Samples covering the acute and convalescent phases of COVID-19 were provided by collaborators in the United States, Italy and Spain. The material from the prospective study consisted of cDNA or gDNA derived from T cells, B-cell-depleted T cells, or PBMCs. Subjects who had been exposed to COVID-19, were actively infected with it, or had recovered from it provided the deeply sampled blood TCRbeta repertoires that made up the dataset. The repertoires were made available in a free public database intended to serve as a resource for research on the immune response to SARS-CoV-2. The samples were drawn from two sources: the first 160 participants of the ongoing ImmuneRACE study, and 1,254 subjects contributed by 6 global collaborators. A de-identified subject ID, COVID-19 status, age in years and sex were almost always included in the sample metadata. HLA class I and class II types, where available, came from metadata supplied by the sample provider rather than from assay-based typing. Study-wide findings and limitations: Clinical and demographic metadata were provided uncurated, with the amount varying by source and participant.

Enrolling through a virtual design, the prospective study's participants ranged in age from roughly 18 to 95 years and lived across some 23 United States geographic areas. In the prospective study, cohorts were assigned on the basis of participant-reported clinical history obtained from a screening survey and a study questionnaire. Mobile phlebotomists in the prospective study collected whole blood, serum and a nasopharyngeal or oropharyngeal swab from every participant. Participants in the prospective study had the option to provide additional blood draws and questionnaires over a roughly 2-month period. Before DNA extraction, blood samples from the prospective study were shipped at room temperature or frozen. TCRbeta CDR3 regions were amplified from genomic DNA using the immunoSEQ Assay, a bias-controlled multiplex PCR. As for how the authors treated the data: Within the assay, amplification of reference gene primers was used to estimate how many nucleated cells each sample contained. To quantify the absolute abundance of each unique TCRbeta CDR3 rearrangement, sequence reads were collapsed and filtered. Productive Simpson clonality was computed per sample as the square root of Simpson's diversity index over productive rearrangements. The immuneACCESS repertoire file appears here via TCRdb, limited to in-frame rearrangements. These files lack a portion of the clones; in checked studies, under half of the deficit traces to unresolved V genes, and the cause of the others is not known. V, J and clone size are taken as reported in that table, and D and trimming were inferred from the DNA itself. The sample data list about 50,000 clones, and approximately 80% of these were observed just once. Clones ranked in the top ten supply roughly 5.8% of the sample.

The rearranged chain carries TRBV12-5 and TRBJ1-3; no confident D gene assignment can be made. Source material: PBMCs or T cells enriched from blood (not recorded which). This clonotype originated in a woman between 45 and 65 years old with acute COVID-19. This receptor has the CDR3 CASGSDTGNTIYF. The DNA is TGTGCTAGTGGTTCCGATACAGGAAACACCATATATTTT.